This TCR beta chain was identified in a study of beta chain features in type 1 diabetes. General study results and limits: Moderate yet significant TCRB CDR3 shortening was seen in Type 1 diabetes patients in all four CD4+ subsets. Sampled from patients, naive, central memory and Treg TCRB repertoires appeared more similar than those sampled from healthy donors.

This CDR3 has 13 residues. After removal of 2 bases from V and 5 bases from J, the junction contained 2 bases not matched to a gene. In germline, CDR1 is SGHVS, CDR2 FQNEAQ. This clone has only a few counts. Its specificity is unknown. The sequenced template was cDNA made from the entire isolated RNA. Using immunoSEQ multiplex PCR, the repertoire was profiled, and TCRdb retains in-frame clones only, with some absent. The sample consists of 41,000 or so clones, 65% to 80% of them appearing once. Naive, central memory, regulatory and stem cell-like memory cells within the CD4+ compartment were sorted using CD45RO/CCR7/CD25/CD127/CD95/CD27.

The clonotype comes from a man between 25 and 39 years old with type 1 diabetes. Some clones in this sample may be carry-over from other donors' samples. The chain links TRBV7-8 to TRBJ2-5, with TRBD1 matching 7 bases. Sequencing was performed on Tregs from blood. The DNA for the CDR3 is TGTGCCAGCAGCTTAAGGGGGCTGGAGACCCAGTACTTC. Encoded protein: CASSLRGLETQYF.